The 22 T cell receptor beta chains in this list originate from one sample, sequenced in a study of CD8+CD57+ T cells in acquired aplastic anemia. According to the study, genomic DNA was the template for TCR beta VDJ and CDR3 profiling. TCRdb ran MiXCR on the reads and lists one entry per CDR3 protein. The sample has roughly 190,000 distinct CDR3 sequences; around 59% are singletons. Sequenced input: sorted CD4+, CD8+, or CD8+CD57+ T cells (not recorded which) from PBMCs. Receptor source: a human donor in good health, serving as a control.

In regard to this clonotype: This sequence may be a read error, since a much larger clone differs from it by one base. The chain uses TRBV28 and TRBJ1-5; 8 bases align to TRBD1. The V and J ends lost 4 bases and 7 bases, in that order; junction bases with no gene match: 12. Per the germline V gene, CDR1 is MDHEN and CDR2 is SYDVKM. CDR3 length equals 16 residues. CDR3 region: CASSSLQGASGQPQHF. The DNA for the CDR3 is TGTGCCAGCAGTTCCCTCCAGGGGGCATCGGGACAGCCCCAGCATTTT.

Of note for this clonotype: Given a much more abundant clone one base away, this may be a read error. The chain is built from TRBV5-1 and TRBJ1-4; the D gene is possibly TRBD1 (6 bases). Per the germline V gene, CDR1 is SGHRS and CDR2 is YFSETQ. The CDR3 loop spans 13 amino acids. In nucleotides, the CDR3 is TGCGCCAGCAAGGAAGGGGGTGAGGAAAAACTGTCTTTT. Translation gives CASKEGGEEKLSF. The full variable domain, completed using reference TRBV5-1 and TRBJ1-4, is KAGVTQTPRYLIKTRGQQVTLSCSPISGHRSVSWYQQTPGQGLQFLFEYFSETQRNKGNFPGRFSGRQFSNSRSEMNVSTLELGDSALYLCASKEGGEEKLSFGSGTQLSVL.

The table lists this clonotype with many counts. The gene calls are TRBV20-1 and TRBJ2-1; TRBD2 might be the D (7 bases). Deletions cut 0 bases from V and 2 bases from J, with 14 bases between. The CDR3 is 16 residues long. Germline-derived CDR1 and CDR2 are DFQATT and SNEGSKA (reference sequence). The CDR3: CSARDRRGGPYNEQFF. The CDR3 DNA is TGCAGTGCTAGAGATCGGAGGGGGGGCCCCTACAATGAGCAGTTCTTC.

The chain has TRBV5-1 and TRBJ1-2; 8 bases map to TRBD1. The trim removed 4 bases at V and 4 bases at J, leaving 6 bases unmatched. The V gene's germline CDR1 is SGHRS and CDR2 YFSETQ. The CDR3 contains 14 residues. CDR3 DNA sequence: TGCGCCAGCAGCCCTGGACAGGGAGTCTATGGCTACACCTTC. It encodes CASSPGQGVYGYTF.

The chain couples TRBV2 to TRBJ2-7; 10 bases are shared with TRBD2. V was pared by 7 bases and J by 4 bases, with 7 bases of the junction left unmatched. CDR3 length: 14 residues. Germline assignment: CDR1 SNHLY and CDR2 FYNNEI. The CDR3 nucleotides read TGTGCCAGCAAGGCTAGCGGGAGTTCATACGAGCAGTACTTC. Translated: CASKASGSSYEQYF.

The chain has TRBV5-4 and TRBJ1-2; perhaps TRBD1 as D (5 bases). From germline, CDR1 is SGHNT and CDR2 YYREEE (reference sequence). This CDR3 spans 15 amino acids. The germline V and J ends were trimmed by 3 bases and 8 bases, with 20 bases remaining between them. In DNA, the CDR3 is TGTGCCAGCAGCTCCGCCGGGACTCCCAGCGGGGGCTACACCTTC. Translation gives CASSSAGTPSGGYTF.

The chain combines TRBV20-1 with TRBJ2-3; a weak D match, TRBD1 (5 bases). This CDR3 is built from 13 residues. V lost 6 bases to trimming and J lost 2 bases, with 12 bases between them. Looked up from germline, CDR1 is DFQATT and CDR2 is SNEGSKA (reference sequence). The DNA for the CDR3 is TGCAGTGCAGGGGCAGGTACCACAGATACGCAGTATTTT. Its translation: CSAGAGTTDTQYF.

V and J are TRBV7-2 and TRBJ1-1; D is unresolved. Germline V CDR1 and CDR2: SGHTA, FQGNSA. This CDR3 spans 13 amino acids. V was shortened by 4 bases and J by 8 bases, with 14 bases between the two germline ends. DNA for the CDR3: TGTGCCAGCAGCTACGCGGTGGGTAGGGAAGCTTTCTTT. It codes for CASSYAVGREAFF.

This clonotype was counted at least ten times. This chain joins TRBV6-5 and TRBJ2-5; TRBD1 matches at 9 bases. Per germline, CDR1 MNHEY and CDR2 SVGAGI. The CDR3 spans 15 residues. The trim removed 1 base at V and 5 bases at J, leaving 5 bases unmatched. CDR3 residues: CASSYYPTGGETQYF. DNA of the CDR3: TGTGCCAGCAGTTACTATCCGACAGGGGGGGAGACCCAGTACTTC.

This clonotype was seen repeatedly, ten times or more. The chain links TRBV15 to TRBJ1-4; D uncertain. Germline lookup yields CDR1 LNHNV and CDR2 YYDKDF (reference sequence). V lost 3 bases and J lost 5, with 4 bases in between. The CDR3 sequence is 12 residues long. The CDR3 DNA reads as TGTGCCACCAGCAGGCAGAATGAAAAACTGTTTTTT. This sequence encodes CATSRQNEKLFF. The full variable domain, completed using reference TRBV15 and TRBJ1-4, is DAMVIQNPRYQVTQFGKPVTLSCSQTLNHNVMYWYQQKSSQAPKLLFHYYDKDFNNEADTPDNFQSRRPNTSFCFLDIRSPGLGDTAMYLCATSRQNEKLFFGSGTQLSVL.

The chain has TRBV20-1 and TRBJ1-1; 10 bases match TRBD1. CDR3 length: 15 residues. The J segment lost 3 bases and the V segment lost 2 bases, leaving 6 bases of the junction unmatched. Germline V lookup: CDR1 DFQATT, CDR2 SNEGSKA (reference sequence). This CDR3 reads CSARSHGTGDTEAFF. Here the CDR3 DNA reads TGCAGTGCTAGAAGTCACGGGACAGGGGACACTGAAGCTTTCTTT.

The CDR3: CASSLSAEGGGTQYF. The CDR3 coding sequence is TGTGCCAGCAGCTTATCCGCAGAGGGCGGAGGGACCCAGTACTTC. The chain combines TRBV7-9 with TRBJ2-5; maybe TRBD2 (5 bases). CDR3 length: 15 residues. Germline CDR1 and CDR2: SEHNR and FQNEAQ (reference sequence). V lost 2 bases to trimming and J lost 7 bases, with 17 bases between them.

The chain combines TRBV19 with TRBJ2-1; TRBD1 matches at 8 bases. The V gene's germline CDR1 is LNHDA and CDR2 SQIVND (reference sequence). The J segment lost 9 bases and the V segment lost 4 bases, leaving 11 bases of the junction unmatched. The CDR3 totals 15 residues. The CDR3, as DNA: TGTGCCAGTAGTACCGACAGGGGAGCTTTTGGTGAGCAGTTCTTC. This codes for CASSTDRGAFGEQFF.

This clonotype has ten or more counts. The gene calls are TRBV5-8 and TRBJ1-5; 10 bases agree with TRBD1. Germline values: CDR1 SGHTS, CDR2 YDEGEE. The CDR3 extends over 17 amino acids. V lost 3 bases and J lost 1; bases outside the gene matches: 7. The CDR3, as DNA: TGTGCCAGCAGCTCTAGACAGGGGGCTCGGAGCAATCAGCCCCAGCATTTT. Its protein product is CASSSRQGARSNQPQHF.

Here the CDR3 reads CASSLLAGGETQYF. The CDR3 DNA follows: TGCGCCAGCAGCTTACTAGCGGGGGGGGAGACCCAGTACTTC. The genes are TRBV5-1 and TRBJ2-5, with 13 bases fitting TRBD2. This CDR3 region has 14 residues. CDR1 is SGHRS, CDR2 YFSETQ, per germline. Trimming removed 2 bases from V and 5 bases from J; junction bases left unmatched: 0.

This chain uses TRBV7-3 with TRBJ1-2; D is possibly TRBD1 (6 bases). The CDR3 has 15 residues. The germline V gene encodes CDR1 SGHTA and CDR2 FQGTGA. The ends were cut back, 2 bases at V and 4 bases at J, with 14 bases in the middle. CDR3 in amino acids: CASSLAYQGSYGYTF. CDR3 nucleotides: TGTGCCAGCAGCTTAGCGTATCAGGGGAGCTATGGCTACACCTTC.

CDR3 amino acids: CATRAGGSYEQYF. The CDR3 DNA follows: TGTGCCACGCGAGCGGGGGGGAGCTACGAGCAGTACTTC. The J gene is TRBJ2-7, the V gene TRBV15, with TRBD2 matching 10 bases. The V gene's germline CDR1 is LNHNV and CDR2 YYDKDF (reference sequence). The CDR3 runs to 13 residues. Unmatched junction bases numbered 5, after V lost 9 bases and J lost 3 bases.

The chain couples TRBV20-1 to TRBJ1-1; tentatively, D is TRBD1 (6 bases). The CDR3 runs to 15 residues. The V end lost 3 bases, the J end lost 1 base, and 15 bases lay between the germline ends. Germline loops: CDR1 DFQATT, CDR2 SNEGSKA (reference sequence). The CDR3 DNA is TGCAGTGCTAGCCCCCCCAGGGGCCCGAACACTGAAGCTTTCTTT. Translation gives CSASPPRGPNTEAFF.

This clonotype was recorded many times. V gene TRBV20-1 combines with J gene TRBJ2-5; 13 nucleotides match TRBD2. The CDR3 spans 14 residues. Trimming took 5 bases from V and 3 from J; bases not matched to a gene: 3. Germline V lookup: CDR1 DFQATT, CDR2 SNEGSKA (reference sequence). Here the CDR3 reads CSAPGLAGEETQYF. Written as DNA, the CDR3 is TGCAGTGCTCCCGGACTAGCGGGGGAAGAGACCCAGTACTTC.

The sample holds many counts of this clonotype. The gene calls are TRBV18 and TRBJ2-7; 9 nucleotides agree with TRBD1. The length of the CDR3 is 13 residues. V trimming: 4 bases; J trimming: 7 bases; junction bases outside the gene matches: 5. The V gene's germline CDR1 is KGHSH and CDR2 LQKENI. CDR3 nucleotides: TGTGCCAGCTCACTCCGGACAGGGGATGAGCAGTACTTC. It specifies CASSLRTGDEQYF.

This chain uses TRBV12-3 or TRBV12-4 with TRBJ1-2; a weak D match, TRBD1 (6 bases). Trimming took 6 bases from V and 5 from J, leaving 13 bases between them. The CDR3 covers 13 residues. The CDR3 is CASSKDRSYGYTF. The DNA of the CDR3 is TGTGCCAGCAGCAAAGACAGGAGTTATGGCTACACCTTC.

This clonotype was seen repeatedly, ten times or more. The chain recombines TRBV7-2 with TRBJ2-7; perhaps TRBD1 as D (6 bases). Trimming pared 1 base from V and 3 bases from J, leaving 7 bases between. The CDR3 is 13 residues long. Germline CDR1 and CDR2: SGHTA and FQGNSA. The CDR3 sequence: CASSLGQDYEQYF. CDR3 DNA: TGTGCCAGCAGCTTAGGACAGGACTACGAGCAGTACTTC.